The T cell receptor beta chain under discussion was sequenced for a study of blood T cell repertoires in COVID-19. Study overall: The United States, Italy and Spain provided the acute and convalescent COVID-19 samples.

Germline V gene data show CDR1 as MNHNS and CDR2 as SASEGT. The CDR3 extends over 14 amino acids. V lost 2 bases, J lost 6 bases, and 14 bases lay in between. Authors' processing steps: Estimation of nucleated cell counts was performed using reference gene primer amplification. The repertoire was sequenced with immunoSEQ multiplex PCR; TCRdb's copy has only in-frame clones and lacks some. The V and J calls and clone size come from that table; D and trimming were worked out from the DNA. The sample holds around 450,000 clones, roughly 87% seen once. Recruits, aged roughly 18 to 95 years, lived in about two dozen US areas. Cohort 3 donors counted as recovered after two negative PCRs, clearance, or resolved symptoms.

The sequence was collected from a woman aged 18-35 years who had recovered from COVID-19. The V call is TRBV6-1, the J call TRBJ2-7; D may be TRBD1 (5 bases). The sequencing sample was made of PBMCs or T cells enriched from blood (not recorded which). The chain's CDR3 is CASSESDRIGEQYF. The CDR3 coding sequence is TGTGCCAGCAGTGAATCAGACAGAATCGGCGAGCAGTACTTC.